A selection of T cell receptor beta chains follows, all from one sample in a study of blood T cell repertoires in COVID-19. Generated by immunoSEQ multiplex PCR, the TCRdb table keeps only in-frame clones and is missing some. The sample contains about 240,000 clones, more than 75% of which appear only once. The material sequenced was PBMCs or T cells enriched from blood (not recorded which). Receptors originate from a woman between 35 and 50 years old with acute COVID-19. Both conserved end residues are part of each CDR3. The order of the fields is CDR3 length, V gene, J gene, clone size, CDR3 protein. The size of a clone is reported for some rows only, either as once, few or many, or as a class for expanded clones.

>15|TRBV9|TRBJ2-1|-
CASSVGTSENNEQFF
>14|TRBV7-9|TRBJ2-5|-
CASSSKDTQETQYF
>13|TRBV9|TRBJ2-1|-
CASSVAEDNEQFF
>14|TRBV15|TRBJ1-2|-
CATSRDGTDDGYTF
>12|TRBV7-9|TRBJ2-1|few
CASSRQGNEQFF
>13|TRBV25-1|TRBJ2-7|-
CASRSRSSYEQYF
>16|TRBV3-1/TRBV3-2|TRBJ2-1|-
CASSQASGAGGDEQFF
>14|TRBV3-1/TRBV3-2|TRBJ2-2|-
CASSPRLSTGELFF
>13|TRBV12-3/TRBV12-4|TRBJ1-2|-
CASSPGLAMGYTF
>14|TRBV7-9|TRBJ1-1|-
CASSQITGDPEAFF